This TCR beta chain was recovered during a study of blood T cell repertoires in COVID-19 (dated by TCRdb to 2019 to 2021). Background for the entire study: Samples covering the acute and convalescent phases of COVID-19 were provided by collaborators in the United States, Italy and Spain. The prospective study material was composed of cDNA or gDNA derived from T cells, B-cell-depleted T cells, or PBMCs. The dataset comprised deeply sampled blood TCRbeta repertoires from subjects exposed to, actively infected with, or recovered from COVID-19. The repertoires were made available in a free public database intended to serve as a resource for research on the immune response to SARS-CoV-2. Samples were obtained from the ongoing ImmuneRACE study (first 160 participants) and from over 1,000 subjects provided by 6 global collaborators. A de-identified subject ID, COVID-19 status, age in years and sex were almost always included in the sample metadata. HLA class I and class II types, where available, came from metadata supplied by the sample provider rather than from assay-based typing. Study-wide findings and limitations: The quantity of clinical and demographic metadata differed by source and by participant and was supplied without curation.

Points on this clone: It has no known antigen specificity. Base qualities are not recorded, but no much larger clone differs from it by a single base.

The immunoSEQ Assay, a bias-controlled multiplex PCR, was used to amplify TCRbeta CDR3 regions from genomic DNA. In the original analysis: Within the assay, amplification of reference gene primers was used to estimate how many nucleated cells each sample contained. To quantify the absolute abundance of each unique TCRbeta CDR3 rearrangement, sequence reads were collapsed and filtered. For each sample, productive Simpson clonality was calculated by taking the square root of Simpson's diversity index across productive rearrangements. TCRdb limited this immuneACCESS table to in-frame rearrangements with V and J called. A share of clones is missing; checked studies link under half to unresolved V genes, and the rest is unexplained. D and trimming come from the DNA, and the V and J calls and clone size come from that table. The sample data list around 180,000 clones, and 80% to 90% of these were observed just once. The leading ten clones occupy 11% of the sample.

Whole blood was collected in K2EDTA tubes by collaborating institutions according to the institutions' own protocols. Collaborator samples were shipped for TCRbeta analysis as frozen whole blood, isolated PBMCs, or DNA extracted from either sample type. This clonotype was obtained from a human donor with active or convalescent COVID-19. The donor label of this sample is uncertain. The source material was peripheral blood.

The CDR3 amino acid sequence is: CASSYPQGINEKLFF. The base sequence is TGTGCCAGCAGTTACCCGCAGGGAATAAATGAAAAACTGTTTTTT. Recombination joined TRBV6-6 with TRBJ1-4, and possibly TRBD1, on 5 matching bases. The germline V gene (reference sequence) yields MNHNY for CDR1 and SVGAGI for CDR2. V is shortened by 2 bases, J by 5 bases, and the region joining them spans 12 bases. From the cysteine up to the phenylalanine, the CDR3 has a length of 15 residues. CDR3 DNA is the only sequence kept; it has 45 bases, read in frame from the first base.